One and the same sample provided the 15 T cell receptor beta chains below, sequenced in a study of blood T cell repertoires in COVID-19. Assay: immunoSEQ multiplex PCR; the TCRdb copy retains only in-frame clones and omits some. Among about 240,000 clones, roughly 80% were seen once, and the ten largest hold around 12%. Material: peripheral blood. The receptors originated from an older woman with active or convalescent COVID-19.

The J gene is TRBJ2-3, the V gene TRBV7-2; 10 nucleotides line up with TRBD2. The germline CDR1 and CDR2 sequences are SGHTA and FQGNSA. This CDR3 contains 17 residues. V gave up 4 bases and J gave up 5 bases; unmatched junction bases: 12. The CDR3 nucleotides are TGTGCCAGCAGCTCCATTCTAGCGGGGGCCGCGGGAGATACGCAGTATTTT. It is translated as CASSSILAGAAGDTQYF.

V gene TRBV7-9 combines with J gene TRBJ1-6, with D perhaps matching TRBD1 (6 bases). The CDR3 runs to 15 residues. In germline, CDR1 is SEHNR, CDR2 FQNEAQ (reference sequence). The V gene lost 0 bases and the J gene lost 9 bases, with 12 bases spanning the gap. The CDR3 coding sequence is TGTGCCAGCAGCTTAGCGGGGGCGCAAGTTTCACCCCTCCACTTT. It codes for CASSLAGAQVSPLHF.

V is TRBV7-3 and J is TRBJ2-2; 9 bases are a match to TRBD1. J was trimmed by 4 bases and V by 1 base; bases with no gene match: 1. Germline V gene lookup returns CDR1 SGHTA and CDR2 FQGTGA. This CDR3 region has 15 residues. DNA of the CDR3: TGTGCCAGCAGCTTAAGACAGGGGGGCACCGGGGAGCTGTTTTTT. This gives the protein CASSLRQGGTGELFF.

This rearrangement joins TRBV6-1 to TRBJ2-1, with 11 bases fitting TRBD2. V trimming: 1 base; J trimming: 0 bases; junction bases outside the gene matches: 2. The CDR3 extends over 17 amino acids. Germline lookup yields CDR1 MNHNS and CDR2 SASEGT. CDR3 region: CASSEGSGGVSYNEQFF. The CDR3 nucleotides are TGTGCCAGCAGTGAAGGTAGCGGGGGGGTCTCCTACAATGAGCAGTTCTTC.

The rearrangement joins TRBV16 to TRBJ1-5; D gene ambiguous. V shed 7 bases and J shed 4 bases, with 14 bases lying between them. This CDR3 has 14 amino acids. Germline CDR1 KGHSY, CDR2 FQNENV. CDR3 region: CASTHRGRNQPQHF. The DNA for the CDR3 is TGTGCCAGCACCCATCGGGGTAGGAATCAGCCCCAGCATTTT.

The chain has TRBV7-9 and TRBJ2-6, with D perhaps TRBD1 (5 bases). The CDR3 consists of 18 residues. Germline V gives CDR1 SEHNR, CDR2 FQNEAQ (reference sequence). V lost 5 bases and J lost 4, with 21 bases in between. The CDR3 reads CASSLPSTPGLGANVLTF. The CDR3 coding sequence is TGTGCCAGCAGCCTCCCTAGTACTCCAGGGTTAGGGGCCAACGTCCTGACTTTC.

The chain carries TRBV7-6 and TRBJ2-1; 7 nucleotides agree with TRBD1. CDR1 and CDR2 (germline): SGHVS, FNYEAQ. Trimming removed 5 bases from V and 3 bases from J; junction bases left unmatched: 7. CDR3 size: 15 residues. CDR3 amino acids: CASSLRTGNYNEQFF. Here the CDR3 DNA reads TGTGCCAGCAGCCTCCGGACAGGAAACTACAATGAGCAGTTCTTC.

This chain links TRBV7-2 with TRBJ2-3; 8 bases fit TRBD1. J was trimmed by 6 bases and V by 5 bases; bases with no gene match: 10. CDR1 and CDR2 (germline): SGHTA, FQGNSA. The CDR3 consists of 15 residues. The CDR3 loop is CASSISGTGGDTQYF. The DNA for the CDR3 is TGTGCCAGCAGCATCTCCGGGACAGGAGGCGATACGCAGTATTTT.

This clone has a single count. The J gene is TRBJ1-1, the V gene TRBV18, with TRBD1 matching over 7 bases. The trim removed 3 bases at V and 1 base at J, leaving 2 bases unmatched. CDR1 and CDR2 (germline): KGHSH, LQKENI. CDR3 size: 14 residues. CDR3 DNA sequence: TGTGCCAGCTCACCGGACAGGACGAACACTGAAGCTTTCTTT. Translating gives CASSPDRTNTEAFF. Looking up the rest from reference TRBV18 and TRBJ1-1 gives the full variable domain: NAGVMQNPRHLVRRRGQEARLRCSPMKGHSHVYWYRQLPEEGLKFMVYLQKENIIDESGMPKERFSAEFPKEGPSILRIQQVVRGDSAAYFCASSPDRTNTEAFFGQGTRLTVV.

This clone was picked up one time. The rearrangement uses TRBV9 and TRBJ1-2; 8 bases align to TRBD1. Germline CDR1 reads SGDLS; CDR2 reads YYNGEE. V shed 0 bases and J 2 bases; nucleotides not matched to a gene: 3. CDR3 size: 15 residues. The CDR3 DNA reads as TGTGCCAGCAGCGTAGCCCCAGGGGGCAACTATGGCTACACCTTC. Translation: CASSVAPGGNYGYTF.

This clone is a singleton in its sample. This chain links TRBV9 with TRBJ2-7, with 14 bases matching TRBD2. With 3 bases clipped from V and 0 bases from J, the junction kept 11 bases outside the gene matches. CDR3 size: 19 residues. Per germline, CDR1 SGDLS and CDR2 YYNGEE. This chain's CDR3 is CASSADPGLAGESSYEQYF. In DNA form, the CDR3 reads TGTGCCAGCAGCGCAGACCCGGGACTAGCGGGGGAAAGCTCCTACGAGCAGTACTTC.

The V gene is TRBV5-4, the J gene TRBJ2-2; D perhaps matches TRBD2 (6 bases). V lost 1 base to trimming and J lost 9 bases, with 16 bases between them. The CDR3 sequence is 15 residues long. Germline V gene sequence: CDR1 SGHNT, CDR2 YYREEE (reference sequence). The CDR3 loop reads CASSLRRDVHRELFF. The CDR3, as DNA: TGTGCCAGCAGCTTGCGGCGGGACGTACACCGGGAGCTGTTTTTT.

The rearrangement joins TRBV10-1 to TRBJ2-2, with a tentative D call TRBD2 (7 bases). This CDR3 has 15 residues. V was shortened by 7 bases and J by 2 bases, with 14 bases between the two germline ends. The germline V gene has CDR1 WNHNN and CDR2 SYGVQD (reference sequence). The DNA of the CDR3 is TGCGCCAGCATCAGAGGGGGGGAAAACACCGGGGAGCTGTTTTTT. It translates to CASIRGGENTGELFF.

The chain has TRBV30 and TRBJ2-7, with 8 bases aligning to TRBD1. The V segment lost 4 bases and the J segment 6 bases; nucleotides outside the gene matches: 5. The CDR3 sequence is 12 residues long. In germline, CDR1 is GTSNPN, CDR2 SVGIG (reference sequence). CDR3 sequence: CAWTGGGGEQYF. The CDR3, as DNA: TGTGCCTGGACAGGGGGCGGCGGCGAGCAGTACTTC.

This chain uses TRBV11-2 with TRBJ2-7; 8 nucleotides agree with TRBD2. CDR1 is SGHAT, CDR2 FQNNGV, per germline. The V and J ends lost 3 bases and 7 bases, in that order; junction bases with no gene match: 11. The CDR3 is 15 amino acids. The CDR3 loop reads CASSLAGGVPMEQYF. The DNA for the CDR3 is TGTGCCAGCAGCTTGGCGGGGGGAGTCCCCATGGAGCAGTACTTC.